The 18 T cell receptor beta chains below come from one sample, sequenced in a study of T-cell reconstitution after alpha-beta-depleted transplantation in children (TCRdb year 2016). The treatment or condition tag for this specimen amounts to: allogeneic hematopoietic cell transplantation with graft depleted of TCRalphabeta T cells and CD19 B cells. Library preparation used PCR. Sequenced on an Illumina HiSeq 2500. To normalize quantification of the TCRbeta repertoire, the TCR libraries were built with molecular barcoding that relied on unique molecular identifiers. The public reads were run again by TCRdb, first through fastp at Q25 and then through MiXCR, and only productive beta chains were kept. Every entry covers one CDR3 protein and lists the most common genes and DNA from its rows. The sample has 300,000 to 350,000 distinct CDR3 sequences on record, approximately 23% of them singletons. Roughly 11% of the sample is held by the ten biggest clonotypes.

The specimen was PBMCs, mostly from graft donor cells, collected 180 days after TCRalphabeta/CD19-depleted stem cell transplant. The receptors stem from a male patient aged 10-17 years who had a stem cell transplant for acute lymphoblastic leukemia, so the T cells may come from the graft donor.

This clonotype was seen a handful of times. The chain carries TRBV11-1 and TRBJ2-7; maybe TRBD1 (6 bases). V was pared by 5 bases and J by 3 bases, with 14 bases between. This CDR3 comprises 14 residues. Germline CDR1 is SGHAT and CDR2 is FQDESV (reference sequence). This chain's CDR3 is CASSPLSTGYEQYF. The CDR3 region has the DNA TGTGCCAGCAGCCCATTGTCGACAGGCTACGAGCAGTACTTC.

The CDR3 spells CASSLIRRGGELFF. The CDR3 DNA reads as TGTGCCAGCAGTTTAATAAGGAGGGGCGGGGAGCTGTTTTTT. The J gene is TRBJ2-2, the V gene TRBV12-3 or TRBV12-4; TRBD2 is a possible D gene (6 bases). Trimming pared 2 bases from V and 7 bases from J, leaving 11 bases between. This CDR3 has 14 amino acids.

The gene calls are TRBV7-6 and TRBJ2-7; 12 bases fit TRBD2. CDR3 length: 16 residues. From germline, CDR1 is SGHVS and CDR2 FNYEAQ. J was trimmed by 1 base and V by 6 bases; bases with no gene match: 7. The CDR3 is CASSRTSGTGSYEQYF. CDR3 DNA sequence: TGTGCCAGCAGTCGGACTAGCGGGACGGGGTCCTACGAGCAGTACTTC.

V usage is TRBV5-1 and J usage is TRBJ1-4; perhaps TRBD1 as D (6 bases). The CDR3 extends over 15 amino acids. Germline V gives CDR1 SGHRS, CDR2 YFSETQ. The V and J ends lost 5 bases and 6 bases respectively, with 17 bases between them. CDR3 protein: CASSLVGGTYEKLFF. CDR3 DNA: TGCGCCAGCAGTTTAGTCGGGGGCACCTATGAAAAACTGTTTTTT.

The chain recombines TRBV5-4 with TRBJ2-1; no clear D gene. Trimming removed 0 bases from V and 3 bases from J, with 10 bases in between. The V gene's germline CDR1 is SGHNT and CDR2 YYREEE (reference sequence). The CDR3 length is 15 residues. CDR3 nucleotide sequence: TGTGCCAGCAGCTTGGGGACCCTTTTCTACAATGAGCAGTTCTTC. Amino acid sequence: CASSLGTLFYNEQFF.

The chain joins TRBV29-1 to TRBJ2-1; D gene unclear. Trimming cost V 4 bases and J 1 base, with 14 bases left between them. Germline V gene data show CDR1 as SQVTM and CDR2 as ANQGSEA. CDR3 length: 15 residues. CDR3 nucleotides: TGCAGCGTTGGAGGCGTGACTGTTTCCTACAATGAGCAGTTCTTC. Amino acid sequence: CSVGGVTVSYNEQFF.

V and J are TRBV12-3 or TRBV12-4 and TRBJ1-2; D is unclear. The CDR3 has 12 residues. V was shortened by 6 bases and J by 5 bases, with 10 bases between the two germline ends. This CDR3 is CASSPVGYGYTF. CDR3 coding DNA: TGTGCCAGCAGCCCGGTAGGATATGGCTACACCTTC.

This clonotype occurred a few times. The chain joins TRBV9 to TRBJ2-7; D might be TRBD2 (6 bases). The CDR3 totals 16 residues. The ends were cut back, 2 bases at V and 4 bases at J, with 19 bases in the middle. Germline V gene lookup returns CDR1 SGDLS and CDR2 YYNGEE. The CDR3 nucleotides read TGTGCCAGCAGCGTTCTCGGAGACGGGAGTGGGTACGAGCAGTACTTC. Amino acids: CASSVLGDGSGYEQYF.

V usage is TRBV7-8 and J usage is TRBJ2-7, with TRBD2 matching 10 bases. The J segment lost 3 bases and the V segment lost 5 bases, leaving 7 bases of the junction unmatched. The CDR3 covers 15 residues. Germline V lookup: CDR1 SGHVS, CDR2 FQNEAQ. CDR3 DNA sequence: TGTGCCAGCAGCAACCTAGCGGGAGCCAACTACGAGCAGTACTTC. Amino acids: CASSNLAGANYEQYF.

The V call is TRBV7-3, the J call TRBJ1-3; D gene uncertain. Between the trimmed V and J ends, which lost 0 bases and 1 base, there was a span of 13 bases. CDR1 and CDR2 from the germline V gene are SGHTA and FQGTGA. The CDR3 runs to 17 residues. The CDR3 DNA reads TGTGCCAGCAGCTTAACGTGGGCCATGGGATCTGGAAACACCATATATTTT. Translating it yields CASSLTWAMGSGNTIYF.

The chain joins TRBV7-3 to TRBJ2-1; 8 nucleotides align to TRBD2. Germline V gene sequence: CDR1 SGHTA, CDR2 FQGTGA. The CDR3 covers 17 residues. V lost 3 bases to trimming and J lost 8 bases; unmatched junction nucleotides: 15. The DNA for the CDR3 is TGTGCCAGCAGCTTCAGGGTAGCGGGACCGATTGAGGATGAGCAGTTCTTC. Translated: CASSFRVAGPIEDEQFF. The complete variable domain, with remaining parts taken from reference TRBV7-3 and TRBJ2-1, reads GAGVSQTPSNKVTEKGKYVELRCDPISGHTALYWYRQSLGQGPEFLIYFQGTGAADDSGLPNDRFFAVRPEGSVSTLKIQRTERGDSAVYLCASSFRVAGPIEDEQFFGPGTRLTVL.

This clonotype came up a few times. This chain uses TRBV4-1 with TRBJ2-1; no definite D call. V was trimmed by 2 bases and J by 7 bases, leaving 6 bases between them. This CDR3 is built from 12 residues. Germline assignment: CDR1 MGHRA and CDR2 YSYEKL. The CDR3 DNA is TGCGCCAGCAGCCAATCGATGAATGAGCAGTTCTTC. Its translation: CASSQSMNEQFF.

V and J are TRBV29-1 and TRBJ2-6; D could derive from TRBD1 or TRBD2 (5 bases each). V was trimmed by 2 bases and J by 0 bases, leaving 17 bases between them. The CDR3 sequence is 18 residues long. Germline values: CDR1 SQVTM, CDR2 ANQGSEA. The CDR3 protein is CSVEILDSGPSGANVLTF. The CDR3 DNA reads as TGCAGCGTTGAAATACTTGACAGCGGTCCCTCTGGGGCCAACGTCCTGACTTTC.

The CDR3 region is CAITGTTDTQYF. CDR3 nucleotide sequence: TGTGCCATCACCGGGACAACAGATACGCAGTATTTT. V is TRBV7-6 and J is TRBJ2-3, with D possibly TRBD1 on 6 matching bases. The length of the CDR3 is 12 residues. Between the trimmed V and J ends, which lost 10 bases and 3 bases, there was a span of 11 bases. Germline values: CDR1 SGHVS, CDR2 FNYEAQ.

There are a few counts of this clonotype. This CDR3 is CSASTGTGANSPLHF. The DNA of the CDR3 is TGCAGTGCTAGTACCGGGACAGGGGCCAATTCACCCCTCCACTTT. The rearrangement joins TRBV20-1 to TRBJ1-6, with 10 nucleotides matching TRBD1. CDR1 and CDR2 (germline): DFQATT, SNEGSKA (reference sequence). CDR3 length equals 15 residues. The J segment lost 7 bases and the V segment lost 3 bases, leaving 6 bases of the junction unmatched.

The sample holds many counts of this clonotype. This CDR3 reads CASSLATGFEAFF. The CDR3 DNA follows: TGCGCCAGCAGCTTGGCGACAGGCTTCGAAGCTTTCTTT. The V and J genes are TRBV5-1 and TRBJ1-1; a weak D match, TRBD1 (6 bases). CDR1 is SGHRS and CDR2 is YFSETQ in the germline V gene. V gave up 0 bases and J gave up 8 bases, with 11 bases separating them. This CDR3 is built from 13 residues.

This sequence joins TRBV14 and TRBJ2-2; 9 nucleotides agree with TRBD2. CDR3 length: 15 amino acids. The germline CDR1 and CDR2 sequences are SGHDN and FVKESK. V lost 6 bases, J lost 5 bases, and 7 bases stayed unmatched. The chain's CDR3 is CASSHGLAWTGELFF. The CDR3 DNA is TGTGCCAGCAGTCACGGACTAGCGTGGACCGGGGAGCTGTTTTTT.

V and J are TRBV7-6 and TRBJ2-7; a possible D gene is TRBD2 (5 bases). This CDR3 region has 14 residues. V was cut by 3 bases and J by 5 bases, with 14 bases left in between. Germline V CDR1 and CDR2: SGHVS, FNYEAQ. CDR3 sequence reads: CASSFFPGMHEQYF. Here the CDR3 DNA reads TGTGCCAGCAGCTTTTTCCCCGGGATGCACGAGCAGTACTTC.